Listed below are T cell receptor beta chains from one sample, sequenced in a study of PD-1 blockade in mismatch repair-deficient tumors. Assay: immunoSEQ multiplex PCR; the TCRdb copy retains only in-frame clones and omits some. The sample lists 120,000 or so clones, 85% to 90% occurring once. Specimen: peripheral blood, collected 44 weeks after starting pembrolizumab. Every receptor here comes from an adult with mismatch repair-deficient cancer. The CDR3 runs from the conserved cysteine through the conserved F or W. A D gene is named only where the DNA matches it firmly. The listing skips clone size in some rows; elsewhere it reads once, few, many or a size class.

D gene,J gene,V gene,clone size,CDR3 DNA,CDR3 protein
.,TRBJ2-1,TRBV7-3,.,TGTGCCAGCAGCTTAATGGGGTTAGCGGCTCGAAATGAGCAGTTCTTC,CASSLMGLAARNEQFF
.,TRBJ2-7,TRBV7-8,.,TGTGCCAGCAGCTTAGGGGTGCGAACCGTGAACGACTTC,CASSLGVRTVNDF
TRBD2,TRBJ2-5,TRBV5-1,.,TGCGCCAGCAGCTCCAGCGGGGGTAGGACCCAGTACTTC,CASSSSGGRTQYF
TRBD2,TRBJ2-5,TRBV10-3,.,TGTGCCATCCAACGGGCGGGAGGGCCCTTTAGGGAGACCCAGTACTTC,CAIQRAGGPFRETQYF
TRBD2,TRBJ2-3,TRBV6-1,.,TGTGCCAGGGGGGGAATCTCGGGGGGAGATACGCAGTATTTT,CARGGISGGDTQYF
.,TRBJ1-5,TRBV28,.,TGTGCCAGCAGTTTCCTCGGGGATAGCAATCAGCCCCAGCATTTT,CASSFLGDSNQPQHF
.,TRBJ2-3,TRBV2,.,TGTGCCAGCAGTGATACCCGAAATACGCAGTATTTT,CASSDTRNTQYF
.,TRBJ2-7,TRBV7-9,.,TGTGCCAGCAGCTTAGCGATGGCGGGCTCCTACGAGCAGTACTTC,CASSLAMAGSYEQYF
.,TRBJ1-5,TRBV9,many,TGTGCCAGCAGCGTATCAGGGGGCAATCAGCCCCAGCATTTT,CASSVSGGNQPQHF
.,TRBJ2-7,TRBV11-2,.,TGTGCCAGCAGCTTATTTGACACAGGTCCCTCCTACGAGCAGTACTTC,CASSLFDTGPSYEQYF
.,TRBJ2-5,TRBV11-2,.,TGTGCCAGCAGCTTAGCTTCACGTGAGAGGGAGACCCAGTACTTC,CASSLASRERETQYF